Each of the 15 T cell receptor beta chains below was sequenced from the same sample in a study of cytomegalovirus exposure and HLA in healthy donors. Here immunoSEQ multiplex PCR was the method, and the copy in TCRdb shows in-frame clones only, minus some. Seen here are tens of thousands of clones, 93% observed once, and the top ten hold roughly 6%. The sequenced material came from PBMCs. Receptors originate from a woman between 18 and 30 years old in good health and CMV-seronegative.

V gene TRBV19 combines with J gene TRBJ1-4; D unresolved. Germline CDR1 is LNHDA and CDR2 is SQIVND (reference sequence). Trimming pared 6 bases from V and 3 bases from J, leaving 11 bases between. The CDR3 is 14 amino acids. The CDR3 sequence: CASSISSPNEKLFF. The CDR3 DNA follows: TGTGCCAGTAGCATCTCGAGTCCTAATGAAAAACTGTTTTTT. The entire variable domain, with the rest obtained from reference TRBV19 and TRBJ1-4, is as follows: DGGITQSPKYLFRKEGQNVTLSCEQNLNHDAMYWYRQDPGQGLRLIYYSQIVNDFQKGDIAEGYSVSREKKESFPLTVTSAQKNPTAFYLCASSISSPNEKLFFGSGTQLSVL.

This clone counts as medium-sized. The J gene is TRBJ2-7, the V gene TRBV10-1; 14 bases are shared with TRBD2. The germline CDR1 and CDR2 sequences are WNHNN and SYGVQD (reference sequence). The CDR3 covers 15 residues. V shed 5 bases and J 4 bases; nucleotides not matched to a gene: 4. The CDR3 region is CASSRTSGRSYEQYV. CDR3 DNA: TGCGCCAGCAGTCGGACTAGCGGGAGGTCGTACGAGCAGTACGTC.

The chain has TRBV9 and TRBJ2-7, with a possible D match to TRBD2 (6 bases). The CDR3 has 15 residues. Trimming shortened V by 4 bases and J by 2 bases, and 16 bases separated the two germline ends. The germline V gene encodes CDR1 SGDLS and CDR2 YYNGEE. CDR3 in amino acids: CASSPRGSGTYEQYF. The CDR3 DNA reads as TGTGCCAGCAGCCCCCGGGGTAGCGGTACCTACGAGCAGTACTTC.

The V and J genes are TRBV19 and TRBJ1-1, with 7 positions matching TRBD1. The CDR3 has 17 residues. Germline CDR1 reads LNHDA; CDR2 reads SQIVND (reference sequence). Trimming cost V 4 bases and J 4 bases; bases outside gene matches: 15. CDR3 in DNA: TGTGCCAGTAGTAACCCGGGACAGATATCAAAAGGCACTGAAGCTTTCTTT. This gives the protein CASSNPGQISKGTEAFF.

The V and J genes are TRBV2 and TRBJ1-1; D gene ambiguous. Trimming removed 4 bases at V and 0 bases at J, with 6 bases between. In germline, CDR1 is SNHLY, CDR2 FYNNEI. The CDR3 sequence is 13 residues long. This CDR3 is CASSVQMNTEAFF. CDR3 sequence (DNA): TGTGCCAGCAGTGTCCAGATGAACACTGAAGCTTTCTTT. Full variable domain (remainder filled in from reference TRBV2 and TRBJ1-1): EPEVTQTPSHQVTQMGQEVILRCVPISNHLYFYWYRQILGQKVEFLVSFYNNEISEKSEIFDDQFSVERPDGSNFTLKIRSTKLEDSAMYFCASSVQMNTEAFFGQGTRLTVV.

The CDR3 loop reads CASSSPSGFTTDTQYF. The CDR3 DNA is TGTGCCAGCAGCTCCCCTAGCGGATTCACCACAGATACGCAGTATTTT. The chain has TRBV7-2 and TRBJ2-3, with TRBD2 matching over 7 bases. Trimming took 4 bases from V and 2 from J; bases not matched to a gene: 9. The CDR3 consists of 16 residues. The germline gives CDR1 SGHTA, CDR2 FQGNSA.

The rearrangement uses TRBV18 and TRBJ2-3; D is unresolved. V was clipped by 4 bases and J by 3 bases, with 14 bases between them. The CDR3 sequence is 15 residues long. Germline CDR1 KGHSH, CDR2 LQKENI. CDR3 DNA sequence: TGTGCCAGCTCACGACTCGCCCCTGGGACAGATACGCAGTATTTT. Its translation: CASSRLAPGTDTQYF.

This CDR3 is CASSGTVGIVAFF. CDR3 in DNA: TGTGCCAGTAGCGGGACAGTCGGTATAGTAGCTTTCTTT. The chain combines TRBV19 with TRBJ1-1, with 7 bases identical to TRBD1. This CDR3 has 13 amino acids. From germline, CDR1 is LNHDA and CDR2 SQIVND (reference sequence). V was pared by 6 bases and J by 10 bases, with 11 bases of the junction left unmatched.

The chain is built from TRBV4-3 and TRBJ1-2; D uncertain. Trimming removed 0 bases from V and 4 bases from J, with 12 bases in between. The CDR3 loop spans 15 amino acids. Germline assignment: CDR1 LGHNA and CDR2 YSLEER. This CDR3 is CASSQERGQLYGYTF. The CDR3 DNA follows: TGCGCCAGCAGCCAAGAACGCGGGCAGCTCTATGGCTACACCTTC.

The CDR3 region has the DNA TGTGCCAGCAGCGGGGCGGGAGCGGGATTCAATGAGCAGTTCTTC. Protein sequence: CASSGAGAGFNEQFF. The chain employs TRBV9 and TRBJ2-1, with TRBD2 matching 7 bases. The junction had 9 bases not matched to a gene; V was cut back by 3 bases and J by 6 bases. CDR3 length equals 15 residues. CDR1 and CDR2 (germline): SGDLS, YYNGEE. The complete variable domain, with remaining parts taken from reference TRBV9 and TRBJ2-1, reads DSGVTQTPKHLITATGQRVTLRCSPRSGDLSVYWYQQSLDQGLQFLIQYYNGEERAKGNILERFSAQQFPDLHSELNLSSLELGDSALYFCASSGAGAGFNEQFFGPGTRLTVL.

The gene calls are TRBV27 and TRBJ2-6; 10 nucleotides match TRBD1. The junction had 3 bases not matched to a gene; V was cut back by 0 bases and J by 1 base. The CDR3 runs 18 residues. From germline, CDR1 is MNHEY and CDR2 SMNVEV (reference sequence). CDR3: CASSLSSGQGSGANVLTF. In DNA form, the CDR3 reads TGTGCCAGCAGTTTATCTTCGGGACAGGGGTCTGGGGCCAACGTCCTGACTTTC.

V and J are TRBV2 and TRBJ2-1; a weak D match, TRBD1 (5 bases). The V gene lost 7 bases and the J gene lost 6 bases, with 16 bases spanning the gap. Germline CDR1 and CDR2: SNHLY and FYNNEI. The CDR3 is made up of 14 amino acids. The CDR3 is CASTPGWGRNEQFF. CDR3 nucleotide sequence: TGTGCCAGCACTCCAGGGTGGGGTCGCAATGAGCAGTTCTTC.

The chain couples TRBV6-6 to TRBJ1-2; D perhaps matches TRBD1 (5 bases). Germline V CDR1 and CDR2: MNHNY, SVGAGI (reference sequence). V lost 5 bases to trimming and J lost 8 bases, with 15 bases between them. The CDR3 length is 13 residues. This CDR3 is CASSPAGKGGYTF. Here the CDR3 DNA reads TGTGCCAGCAGTCCGGCAGGGAAGGGGGGCTACACCTTC.

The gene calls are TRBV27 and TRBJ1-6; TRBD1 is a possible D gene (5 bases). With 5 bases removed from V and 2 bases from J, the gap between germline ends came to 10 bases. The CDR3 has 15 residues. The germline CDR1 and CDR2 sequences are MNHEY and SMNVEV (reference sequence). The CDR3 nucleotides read TGTGCCAGCAGTAAGTCGGGGGCCTATAATTCACCCCTCCACTTT. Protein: CASSKSGAYNSPLHF.

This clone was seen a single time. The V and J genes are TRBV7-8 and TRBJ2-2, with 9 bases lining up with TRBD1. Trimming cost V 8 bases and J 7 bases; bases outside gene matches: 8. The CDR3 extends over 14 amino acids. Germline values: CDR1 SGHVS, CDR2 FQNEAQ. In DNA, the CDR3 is TGTGCCAGCGAGGACAGGGGAGGTATCGGGGAGCTGTTTTTT. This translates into CASEDRGGIGELFF. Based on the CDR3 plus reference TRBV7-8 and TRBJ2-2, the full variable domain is GAGVSQSPRYKVAKRGQDVALRCDPISGHVSLFWYQQALGQGPEFLTYFQNEAQLDKSGLPSDRFFAERPEGSVSTLKIQRTQQEDSAVYLCASEDRGGIGELFFGEGSRLTVL.